These 30 T cell receptor beta chains came from one sample sequenced in a study of vaccination effects on CD4 cells after COVID-19. What these receptors recognize is not known. The repertoire was sequenced with immunoSEQ multiplex PCR; TCRdb's copy has only in-frame clones and lacks some. The sample contains 25,000 or so clones, approximately 64% of which appear only once. Before sequencing, viral peptide pools were used by the ViraFEST assay to expand antigen-specific CD4+ T cells. Culture proceeded for 10 days, and CD4+ T cells were then isolated. The vaccine recipients had no prior SARS-CoV-2 infection, with negative nucleocapsid antibodies. The input for sequencing was CD4+ T cells from PBMCs cultured with HCoV-OC43 spike peptides, taken before COVID-19 vaccination. Subset of the sample: HCoV-OC43 spike overlapping peptide pool stimulation. The source is a human donor who received a COVID-19 vaccine.

The gene calls are TRBV29-1 and TRBJ1-5, with D possibly being TRBD1 (6 bases). The V gene lost 4 bases and the J gene lost 2 bases, with 6 bases spanning the gap. Germline values: CDR1 SQVTM, CDR2 ANQGSEA. The CDR3 extends over 12 amino acids. The CDR3 region has the DNA TGCAGCGTTGCAGGGGGCAATCAGCCCCAGCATTTT. This translates into CSVAGGNQPQHF.

The rearrangement joins TRBV10-3 to TRBJ1-2; a weak D match, TRBD1 (6 bases). Germline assignment: CDR1 ENHRY and CDR2 SYGVKD. The CDR3 contains 14 residues. Trimming stripped 3 bases from V and 2 bases from J, with 10 bases between. The CDR3 reads CAISERQANYGYTF. In DNA form, the CDR3 reads TGTGCCATCAGTGAACGACAGGCAAACTATGGCTACACCTTC.

A few counts support this clone. This chain links TRBV9 with TRBJ2-7; D gene unclear. Trimming pared 0 bases from V and 4 bases from J, leaving 8 bases between. The CDR3 has 13 amino acids. Germline CDR1 reads SGDLS; CDR2 reads YYNGEE. The CDR3 reads CASSVAIGYEQYF. The CDR3 DNA is TGTGCCAGCAGCGTAGCTATCGGTTACGAGCAGTACTTC.

This clone was seen a handful of times. This rearrangement joins TRBV2 to TRBJ1-2; no firm D call. The V gene lost 1 base and the J gene lost 10 bases, with 13 bases spanning the gap. CDR1 is SNHLY, CDR2 FYNNEI, per germline. There are 13 residues in the CDR3. The chain's CDR3 is CASSEVPGLDYTF. CDR3 nucleotide sequence: TGTGCCAGCAGTGAAGTCCCAGGTTTGGACTACACCTTC.

This clone is a singleton in its sample. Other DNA sequences in this specimen translate into the identical CDR3. The chain uses TRBV5-1 and TRBJ2-5; no firm D call. The CDR3 runs to 11 residues. V was clipped by 2 bases and J by 2 bases, with 1 base between them. Germline CDR1 and CDR2: SGHRS and YFSETQ. The CDR3 DNA follows: TGCGCCAGCAGCTTACAAGAGACCCAGTACTTC. It codes for CASSLQETQYF. Full variable domain (outside the CDR3, taken from reference TRBV5-1 and TRBJ2-5): KAGVTQTPRYLIKTRGQQVTLSCSPISGHRSVSWYQQTPGQGLQFLFEYFSETQRNKGNFPGRFSGRQFSNSRSEMNVSTLELGDSALYLCASSLQETQYFGPGTRLLVL.

The rearrangement joins TRBV6-4 to TRBJ2-3; 10 nucleotides line up with TRBD2. The CDR3 loop spans 13 amino acids. V dropped 8 bases and J dropped 2; count of bases not matched to a gene: 1. Looked up from germline, CDR1 is MRHNA and CDR2 is SNTAGT. The CDR3 sequence: CASGTSDTDTQYF. The CDR3 DNA follows: TGTGCCAGCGGGACTAGCGACACAGATACGCAGTATTTT.

V usage is TRBV9 and J usage is TRBJ2-3; TRBD2 aligns across 8 bases. This CDR3 region has 16 residues. CDR1 and CDR2 from the germline V gene are SGDLS and YYNGEE. Trimming at V came to 1 base and at J to 2 bases, leaving 6 bases not matched to a gene. This CDR3 is CASSVPSGHPTDTQYF. The CDR3, as DNA: TGTGCCAGCAGCGTACCTAGCGGGCATCCCACAGATACGCAGTATTTT.

The V call is TRBV19, the J call TRBJ1-3; D might be TRBD1 (5 bases). The germline gives CDR1 LNHDA, CDR2 SQIVND (reference sequence). The ends were cut back, 1 base at V and 0 bases at J, with 13 bases in the middle. This CDR3 has 17 residues. The CDR3 DNA reads TGTGCCAGTAGTATAGGTCGACAGTCGAGCTCTGGAAACACCATATATTTT. Translation gives CASSIGRQSSSGNTIYF.

V gene TRBV5-1 combines with J gene TRBJ2-4; TRBD1 is a possible D gene (6 bases). Between the trimmed V and J ends, which lost 5 bases and 0 bases, there was a span of 9 bases. Germline V CDR1 and CDR2: SGHRS, YFSETQ. The CDR3 is made up of 14 amino acids. For the CDR3, the DNA is TGCGCCAGCAGACAGGGTGCAGCCAAAAACATTCAGTACTTC. It encodes CASRQGAAKNIQYF.

This clone was found once. This chain joins TRBV5-1 and TRBJ2-1; a possible D gene is TRBD2 (5 bases). Germline values: CDR1 SGHRS, CDR2 YFSETQ. This CDR3 is built from 14 residues. V was trimmed by 5 bases and J by 1 base, leaving 10 bases between them. The CDR3 is CASREVISYNEQFF. The CDR3 DNA reads TGCGCCAGCAGGGAGGTCATATCCTACAATGAGCAGTTCTTC.

The chain uses TRBV19 and TRBJ1-2; D might be TRBD1 (6 bases). Germline loops: CDR1 LNHDA, CDR2 SQIVND (reference sequence). CDR3 size: 16 residues. V dropped 5 bases and J dropped 1 base, with 17 bases sitting between them. For the CDR3, the DNA is TGTGCCAGTAGTCCGACGTGGAGGGGGGATAACTATGGCTACACCTTC. Translation gives CASSPTWRGDNYGYTF.

This clone was seen once. V is TRBV3-1 (or the pseudogene TRBV3-2) and J is TRBJ2-3; 9 positions match TRBD2. After removal of 0 bases from V and 6 bases from J, the junction contained 7 bases not matched to a gene. Germline lookup yields CDR1 LGHDT and CDR2 YNNKEL (reference sequence). The CDR3 loop spans 16 amino acids. This CDR3 is CASSQEVGLAGDTQYF. The DNA for the CDR3 is TGTGCCAGCAGCCAAGAGGTTGGGCTAGCGGGGGATACGCAGTATTTT.

The rearrangement links TRBV4-2 to TRBJ2-1; D is perhaps TRBD1 or TRBD2 (6 bases each). The V and J ends lost 2 bases and 4 bases respectively, with 12 bases between them. The CDR3 has 15 amino acids. Germline V CDR1 and CDR2: LGHNA, YNFKEQ. The CDR3 DNA reads TGTGCCAGCAGCCAACACAGGGAGGCGTACAATGAGCAGTTCTTC. Protein product: CASSQHREAYNEQFF.

The CDR3 DNA is TGTGCCAGCAACCCAGGAGGTAATAGCAATCAGCCCCAGCATTTT. It encodes CASNPGGNSNQPQHF. The rearrangement joins TRBV6-5 to TRBJ1-5, with D unresolved. This CDR3 region has 15 residues. Trimming took off 7 bases at V and 0 bases at J, with 13 bases between the two ends. Germline CDR1 is MNHEY and CDR2 is SVGAGI.

This rearrangement joins TRBV6-4 to TRBJ1-1, with D uncertain. CDR1 and CDR2 (germline): MRHNA, SNTAGT. With 0 bases removed from V and 5 bases from J, the gap between germline ends came to 7 bases. The CDR3 consists of 13 residues. The CDR3, as DNA: TGTGCCAGCAGTGACTCGAGGTTTACTGAAGCTTTCTTT. It is translated as CASSDSRFTEAFF.

The chain employs TRBV5-1 and TRBJ1-2; tentative D call: TRBD1 (6 bases). Germline CDR1 reads SGHRS; CDR2 reads YFSETQ. The CDR3 sequence is 14 residues long. V was shortened by 0 bases and J by 3 bases, with 9 bases between the two germline ends. The CDR3 DNA follows: TGCGCCAGCAGCTTGGCCCCAGGGGACTATGGCTACACCTTC. This sequence encodes CASSLAPGDYGYTF.

The chain links TRBV10-3 to TRBJ1-1, with D maybe TRBD1 (6 bases). V was pared by 2 bases and J by 5 bases, with 12 bases between. This CDR3 spans 14 amino acids. Germline loops: CDR1 ENHRY, CDR2 SYGVKD. This CDR3 is CAISEKQGKTEAFF. CDR3 coding DNA: TGTGCCATCAGTGAGAAACAGGGTAAGACTGAAGCTTTCTTT.

This chain joins TRBV2 and TRBJ2-3; weak D call: TRBD2 (5 bases). The V end was cut by 7 bases, the J end by 6 bases, with 14 bases between. Per the germline V gene, CDR1 is SNHLY and CDR2 is FYNNEI. The CDR3 runs 13 residues. CDR3 sequence (DNA): TGTGCCAGCATCTACTCTCCGGGGGATACGCAGTATTTT. Translation gives CASIYSPGDTQYF.

The chain employs TRBV4-2 and TRBJ2-6; the D gene is possibly TRBD2 (6 bases). The CDR3 runs to 17 residues. Germline values: CDR1 LGHNA, CDR2 YNFKEQ. The germline V and J ends were trimmed by 4 bases and 1 base, with 14 bases remaining between them. The CDR3 is CASSRTSRTSGANVLTF. The DNA for the CDR3 is TGTGCCAGCAGCCGAACTAGCCGGACTTCTGGGGCCAACGTCCTGACTTTC.

The V and J genes are TRBV30 and TRBJ1-5; D gene ambiguous. Per the germline V gene, CDR1 is GTSNPN and CDR2 is SVGIG (reference sequence). Trimming took off 2 bases at V and 3 bases at J, with 14 bases between the two ends. This CDR3 contains 15 residues. The CDR3 reads CAWSPRSADNQPQHF. The CDR3 nucleotides read TGTGCCTGGAGTCCAAGGTCCGCGGACAATCAGCCCCAGCATTTT.

Notes on this clone: Distinct nucleotide sequences in the sample also encode this CDR3. This chain connects TRBV7-2 to TRBJ2-7; D unresolved. The CDR3 has 12 residues. Trimming left V 5 bases short and J 0 bases short, with 5 bases between. CDR1 and CDR2 (germline): SGHTA, FQGNSA. Here the CDR3 reads CASSLSSYEQYF. DNA of the CDR3: TGTGCCAGCAGCCTGAGCTCCTACGAGCAGTACTTC.

The chain uses TRBV24-1 and TRBJ1-2; a weak D match, TRBD1 (5 bases). The germline V gene encodes CDR1 KGHDR and CDR2 SFDVKD. This CDR3 contains 14 residues. Trimming pared 3 bases from V and 10 bases from J, leaving 17 bases between. The CDR3 DNA follows: TGTGCCACCAGTGATGGCGACAGAACCCCCTTCTACACCTTC. Translation gives CATSDGDRTPFYTF.

The gene calls are TRBV28 and TRBJ1-2; 7 nucleotides agree with TRBD1. V was clipped by 10 bases and J by 8 bases; unmatched bases: 7. CDR1 is MDHEN and CDR2 is SYDVKM in the germline V gene. There are 11 residues in the CDR3. CDR3 DNA sequence: TGTGCCACAACAGGGGTAGGGGGCTACACCTTC. It yields the protein CATTGVGGYTF.

The gene calls are TRBV18 and TRBJ1-1; the D gene is possibly TRBD1 (6 bases). This CDR3 region has 15 residues. Trimming removed 3 bases at V and 4 bases at J, with 15 bases between. Looked up from germline, CDR1 is KGHSH and CDR2 is LQKENI. CDR3 in DNA: TGTGCCAGCTCACCGGGGGGCGCGAGGGGCACTGAAGCTTTCTTT. Its translation: CASSPGGARGTEAFF.

The chain is built from TRBV5-1 and TRBJ2-7, with a possible D match to TRBD1 (6 bases). Per the germline V gene, CDR1 is SGHRS and CDR2 is YFSETQ. V was pared by 0 bases and J by 1 base, with 17 bases between. The CDR3 length is 17 residues. The CDR3 here is CASSLAYRERSSYEQYF. The CDR3 DNA is TGCGCCAGCAGCTTGGCGTACAGGGAAAGAAGTTCCTACGAGCAGTACTTC. Full variable domain (outside the CDR3, taken from reference TRBV5-1 and TRBJ2-7): KAGVTQTPRYLIKTRGQQVTLSCSPISGHRSVSWYQQTPGQGLQFLFEYFSETQRNKGNFPGRFSGRQFSNSRSEMNVSTLELGDSALYLCASSLAYRERSSYEQYFGPGTRLTVT.

The chain is built from TRBV11-2 and TRBJ1-1, with D maybe TRBD1 (5 bases). V lost 1 base and J 6 bases, leaving 15 bases between the germline ends. Germline values: CDR1 SGHAT, CDR2 FQNNGV. This CDR3 has 15 residues. The CDR3 bases are TGTGCCAGCAGCTTAGGGAATAGGGGAAACGCTGAAGCTTTCTTT. It codes for CASSLGNRGNAEAFF.

The rearrangement joins TRBV5-1 to TRBJ2-7; TRBD1 is a possible D gene (6 bases). Germline assignment: CDR1 SGHRS and CDR2 YFSETQ. V was trimmed by 4 bases and J by 5 bases, leaving 13 bases between them. This CDR3 is 13 amino acids long. The CDR3 sequence: CASSTGQLNEQYF. The DNA of the CDR3 is TGCGCCAGCAGCACCGGACAGTTGAACGAGCAGTACTTC.

The genes are TRBV5-6 and TRBJ1-4, with D possibly matching TRBD1 (6 bases). V lost 4 bases to trimming and J lost 7 bases, with 17 bases between them. Germline V gene lookup returns CDR1 SGHDT and CDR2 YYEEEE. CDR3 length: 15 amino acids. As DNA, the CDR3 is TGTGCCAGCAGCCCGCTCACAGGGAGGGCTGAAAAACTGTTTTTT. It is translated as CASSPLTGRAEKLFF.

The CDR3 reads CASSKDRGSGETQYF. The CDR3 DNA reads as TGTGCCAGTAGTAAGGACAGGGGAAGTGGAGAGACCCAGTACTTC. The rearrangement uses TRBV19 and TRBJ2-5, with 9 positions matching TRBD1. Germline V CDR1 and CDR2: LNHDA, SQIVND (reference sequence). Trimming at V came to 4 bases and at J to 4 bases, leaving 7 bases not matched to a gene. This CDR3 is 15 amino acids long.

The gene calls are TRBV12-3 or TRBV12-4 and TRBJ1-2; D is unresolved. The CDR3 extends over 13 amino acids. V lost 2 bases and J lost 4, with 8 bases in between. CDR3 in amino acids: CASSLNLIYGYTF. The CDR3 nucleotides are TGTGCCAGCAGTTTAAACCTTATCTATGGCTACACCTTC.